Each of the 14 T cell receptor beta chains below was sequenced from the same sample in a study of Graves' ophthalmopathy and Graves' hyperthyroidism (dated by TCRdb to 2016 to 2019). The instrument given in TCRdb is Illumina HiSeq 2000. For repertoire sequencing, the TCR beta CDR3 regions were amplified from RNA transcripts. A first-round RT-PCR used HTBI primers with the Qiagen OneStep RT-PCR kit, followed by a second-round multiplex PCR, size selection and purification. TCRdb reprocessed the public reads (quality trimming at Q25 with fastp, clone calling with MiXCR) and kept in-frame beta chains. For every CDR3 protein sequence, its rows merge into one entry that carries the most common genes and DNA. The sample data list 200,000 to 250,000 distinct CDR3 sequences, and 20% to 25% of these were observed just once. Together, the top ten hold about 40% of the sample. The sequenced sample consisted of peripheral blood. The source of these receptors is a woman in her 50s with Graves' ophthalmopathy. Donor details come from another sample of the same person, matched by shared clones.

This clonotype was detected many times. The rearrangement joins TRBV27 to TRBJ2-7; TRBD1 agrees at 7 bases. The V gene's germline CDR1 is MNHEY and CDR2 SMNVEV (reference sequence). The CDR3 runs to 14 residues. The junction had 8 bases not matched to a gene; V was cut back by 6 bases and J by 3 bases. CDR3 in amino acids: CASRARTGNYEQYF. The CDR3, as DNA: TGTGCCAGCAGGGCCCGGACAGGAAACTACGAGCAGTACTTC.

This clonotype was recorded at least ten times. The chain employs TRBV2 and TRBJ2-5; D is unclear. CDR3 length equals 13 residues. Germline V gives CDR1 SNHLY, CDR2 FYNNEI. The V end lost 0 bases, the J end lost 2 bases, and 4 bases lay between the germline ends. In DNA, the CDR3 is TGTGCCAGCAGTGAAGCAGATCAAGAGACCCAGTACTTC. Protein product: CASSEADQETQYF.

Ten or more counts support this clonotype. V is TRBV30 and J is TRBJ1-1; 9 bases match TRBD1. Germline V lookup: CDR1 GTSNPN, CDR2 SVGIG (reference sequence). This CDR3 region has 13 residues. The J segment lost 5 bases and the V segment lost 5 bases, leaving 6 bases of the junction unmatched. The CDR3 region is CAWDTGGKTEAFF. The DNA of the CDR3 is TGTGCCTGGGATACAGGGGGCAAGACTGAAGCTTTCTTT.

This clonotype has a count of ten or more. The rearrangement uses TRBV6-5 and TRBJ2-5; 15 bases fit TRBD2. CDR3 length: 19 residues. With V trimmed by 4 bases and J by 5 bases, 14 bases remained unmatched. The germline V gene has CDR1 MNHEY and CDR2 SVGAGI. The CDR3 DNA reads as TGTGCCAGCAGTTCATGGACTAGCGGGAGGGCCAGTGGGAAGGAGACCCAGTACTTC. Its protein is CASSSWTSGRASGKETQYF.

This chain joins TRBV6-2 or TRBV6-3 and TRBJ1-1; tentatively, D is TRBD1 (5 bases). Per the germline V gene, CDR1 is MNHEY and CDR2 is SVGEGT. The CDR3 covers 13 residues. Trimming pared 10 bases from V and 2 bases from J, leaving 14 bases between. The DNA of the CDR3 is TGTGCCACCCACCGGGGCACCAACACTGAAGCTTTCTTT. This gives the protein CATHRGTNTEAFF.

This clonotype occurred many times. The conserved phenylalanine or tryptophan normally closing the CDR3 is absent here, so this likely arose from a read error. This chain links TRBV27 with TRBJ2-5; D gene ambiguous. Germline CDR1 reads MNHEY; CDR2 reads SMNVEV (reference sequence). The CDR3 runs to 10 residues. Trimming took off 8 bases at V and 3 bases at J, with 4 bases between the two ends. The CDR3 sequence is CASGKETQYL. In DNA, the CDR3 is TGTGCCAGCGGGAAAGAGACCCAGTACCTC.

Many counts were recorded for this clonotype. This chain uses TRBV12-3 or TRBV12-4 with TRBJ2-6; no clear D. The V gene lost 3 bases and the J gene lost 1 base, with 4 bases spanning the gap. This CDR3 is built from 14 residues. This CDR3 is CASSFESGANVLTF. DNA for the CDR3: TGTGCCAGCAGTTTTGAATCTGGGGCCAACGTCCTGACTTTC.

This clonotype was counted many times. The chain couples TRBV28 to TRBJ2-5; no reliable D call. The CDR3 loop spans 19 amino acids. The V end lost 2 bases, the J end lost 4 bases, and 26 bases lay between the germline ends. Germline-derived CDR1 and CDR2 are MDHEN and SYDVKM. The CDR3 is CASSLLSLGRRSNGETQYF. CDR3 DNA: TGTGCCAGCAGTTTACTCTCCCTAGGTCGGCGCTCTAACGGAGAGACCCAGTACTTC.

The V gene is TRBV20-1, the J gene TRBJ2-5; TRBD2 matches 8 bases. V shed 3 bases and J 2 bases; nucleotides not matched to a gene: 5. This CDR3 comprises 14 residues. CDR1 and CDR2 (germline): DFQATT, SNEGSKA (reference sequence). Here the CDR3 DNA reads TGCAGTGCTAGTAGCGGGATTGGGCAAGAGACCCAGTACTTC. Amino acid sequence: CSASSGIGQETQYF.

The chain employs TRBV20-1 and TRBJ2-4; 11 nucleotides align to TRBD2. V lost 1 base and J lost 2; bases outside the gene matches: 1. CDR3 length equals 15 residues. Germline CDR1 reads DFQATT; CDR2 reads SNEGSKA (reference sequence). This CDR3 is CSARGLAGPKNIQYF. CDR3 bases: TGCAGTGCTAGAGGACTAGCGGGACCCAAAAACATTCAGTACTTC.

This clonotype was seen only once. The junction and the germline gene differ at one end; a read error may be behind it. The CDR3 region has the DNA TGTGCCAGCAGCCTCGTCTACGAGCAGCACTTC. This encodes CASSLVYEQHF. The chain employs TRBV11-2 and TRBJ2-7, with D unresolved. Germline CDR1 reads SGHAT; CDR2 reads FQNNGV. The CDR3 is 11 residues long.

In this sample, this clonotype turned up many times. A much more abundant neighbour one base away suggests this may be a read error. This sequence joins TRBV20-1 and TRBJ2-5; TRBD1 matches at 8 bases. The CDR3 has 11 amino acids. Per germline, CDR1 DFQATT and CDR2 SNEGSKA (reference sequence). The CDR3 loop reads CGANRGETQYF. In nucleotides, the CDR3 is TGCGGTGCAAACAGGGGGGAGACCCAGTACTTC.

The sample holds many counts of this clonotype. The chain links TRBV18 to TRBJ2-2; no reliable D call. The V end was cut by 0 bases, the J end by 0 bases, with 5 bases between. There are 15 residues in the CDR3. The germline V gene has CDR1 KGHSH and CDR2 LQKENI. The CDR3 region has the DNA TGTGCCAGCTCACCACCACTATCGAACACCGGGGAGCTGTTTTTT. It specifies CASSPPLSNTGELFF.

The chain has TRBV28 and TRBJ2-7; D not certain. This CDR3 contains 13 residues. Germline V lookup: CDR1 MDHEN, CDR2 SYDVKM. V was trimmed by 6 bases and J by 9 bases, leaving 18 bases between them. Written as DNA, the CDR3 is TGTGCCAGCAGCCAACTTAACCCACCCCGGCAGTACTTC. It translates to CASSQLNPPRQYF.